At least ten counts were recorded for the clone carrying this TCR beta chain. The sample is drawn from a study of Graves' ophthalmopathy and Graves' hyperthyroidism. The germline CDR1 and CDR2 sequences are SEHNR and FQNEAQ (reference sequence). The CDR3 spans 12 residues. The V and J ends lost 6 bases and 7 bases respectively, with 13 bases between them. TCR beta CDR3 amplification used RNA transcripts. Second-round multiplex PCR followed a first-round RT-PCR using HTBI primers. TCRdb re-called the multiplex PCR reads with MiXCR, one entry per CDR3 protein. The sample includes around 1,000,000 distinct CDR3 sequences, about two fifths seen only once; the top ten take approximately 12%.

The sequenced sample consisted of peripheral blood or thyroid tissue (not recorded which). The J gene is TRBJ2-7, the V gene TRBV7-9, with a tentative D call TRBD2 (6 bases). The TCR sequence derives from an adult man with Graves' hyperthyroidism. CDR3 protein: CASSPARGEQYF. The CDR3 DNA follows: TGTGCCAGCAGTCCCGCCCGGGGGGAGCAGTACTTC.